The rows below give T cell receptor beta chains drawn from one sample of a study of blood T cells in healthy people across ages. MiXCR, applied by TCRdb to the 5' RACE reads, yields one record per CDR3 protein. The sample carries around 900,000 distinct CDR3 sequences, around 54% recorded once. The specimen sequenced was blood. All receptors come from a woman aged 60-75 years in good health. CDR3s include the opening cysteine and the closing phenylalanine or tryptophan. A D gene is named only where the DNA matches it firmly. Not every row has a clone size; where given, it reads once, few, many or a size class.

j_gene: TRBJ2-1
d_gene: NA
abundance: NA
v_gene: TRBV4-3
CDR3aa: CASSQDAGTSREQFF
CDR3nt: TGCGCCAGCAGCCAAGATGCAGGGACTTCTCGCGAGCAGTTCTTC

j_gene: TRBJ2-4
d_gene: TRBD1
abundance: NA
v_gene: TRBV28
CDR3aa: CASSTGGSDIQYF
CDR3nt: TGTGCCAGTTCGACAGGGGGTTCGGACATTCAGTACTTC

j_gene: TRBJ2-2
d_gene: NA
abundance: NA
v_gene: TRBV5-1
CDR3aa: CASSWTGPKGAGELFF
CDR3nt: TGCGCCAGCAGCTGGACGGGACCCAAGGGTGCCGGGGAGCTGTTTTTT

j_gene: TRBJ2-3
d_gene: NA
abundance: few
v_gene: TRBV9
CDR3aa: CASSSNPTRAGTDTQYF
CDR3nt: TGTGCCAGCAGCTCTAACCCCACCCGGGCTGGCACAGATACGCAGTATTTT

j_gene: TRBJ2-7
d_gene: NA
abundance: NA
v_gene: TRBV28
CDR3aa: CASSLVPGVGVYEQYF
CDR3nt: TGTGCCAGCAGTTTGGTTCCCGGGGTGGGAGTTTACGAGCAGTACTTC

j_gene: TRBJ1-2
d_gene: TRBD1
abundance: NA
v_gene: TRBV9
CDR3aa: CASSVRDRGSGYTF
CDR3nt: TGTGCCAGCAGCGTCCGGGACAGGGGGAGCGGCTACACCTTC

j_gene: TRBJ1-5
d_gene: NA
abundance: many
v_gene: TRBV29-1
CDR3aa: CSVVRRRSNQPQHF
CDR3nt: TGCAGCGTTGTTAGGAGAAGAAGCAATCAGCCCCAGCATTTT

j_gene: TRBJ2-4
d_gene: NA
abundance: NA
v_gene: TRBV5-4
CDR3aa: CASSPDMTQAKNIQYF
CDR3nt: TGTGCCAGCAGCCCCGACATGACCCAGGCCAAAAACATTCAGTACTTC

j_gene: TRBJ1-6
d_gene: NA
abundance: NA
v_gene: TRBV12-3/TRBV12-4
CDR3aa: CASSLAGTDYSPLHF
CDR3nt: TGTGCCAGCAGTTTAGCCGGGACCGATTATTCGCCCCTCCACTTT

j_gene: TRBJ2-5
d_gene: NA
abundance: NA
v_gene: TRBV28
CDR3aa: CASSLLDLSARWAVETQYF
CDR3nt: TGTGCCAGCAGTTTATTAGATCTTTCGGCCCGGTGGGCTGTAGAGACCCAGTACTTC

j_gene: TRBJ2-3
d_gene: NA
abundance: NA
v_gene: TRBV25-1
CDR3aa: CASSGVGRTDTQYF
CDR3nt: TGTGCCAGCAGTGGTGTGGGCCGCACAGATACGCAGTATTTT

j_gene: TRBJ2-7
d_gene: NA
abundance: NA
v_gene: TRBV9
CDR3aa: CASSVLGGTDHYEQYF
CDR3nt: TGTGCCAGCAGCGTACTGGGGGGGACAGATCACTACGAGCAGTACTTC

j_gene: TRBJ2-7
d_gene: NA
abundance: NA
v_gene: TRBV28
CDR3aa: CASSPRYLGASDYEQYF
CDR3nt: TGTGCCAGCAGTCCCCGATATTTGGGGGCATCAGACTACGAGCAGTACTTC

j_gene: TRBJ2-4
d_gene: TRBD2
abundance: once
v_gene: TRBV28
CDR3aa: CASSFGSGDSKNIQYF
CDR3nt: TGTGCCAGCAGTTTTGGTAGCGGGGATTCCAAAAACATTCAGTACTTC

j_gene: TRBJ2-7
d_gene: NA
abundance: few
v_gene: TRBV29-1
CDR3aa: CSARIASYEQYF
CDR3nt: TGCAGCGCAAGGATCGCGTCCTACGAGCAGTACTTC

j_gene: TRBJ2-3
d_gene: TRBD1
abundance: NA
v_gene: TRBV20-1
CDR3aa: CSADQDRMRDTQYF
CDR3nt: TGCAGTGCGGACCAGGACAGGATGCGCGATACGCAGTATTTT

j_gene: TRBJ1-1
d_gene: NA
abundance: NA
v_gene: TRBV3-1
CDR3aa: CASSQVSRGTEAFF
CDR3nt: TGTGCCAGCAGCCAGGTATCCAGGGGTACTGAAGCTTTCTTT

j_gene: TRBJ2-3
d_gene: TRBD2
abundance: few
v_gene: TRBV28
CDR3aa: CASRQRLGRATTDTQYF
CDR3nt: TGTGCCAGCAGACAACGCCTCGGGAGGGCAACGACAGATACGCAGTATTTT

j_gene: TRBJ2-7
d_gene: NA
abundance: few
v_gene: TRBV9
CDR3aa: CASSVSSDSFYEQYF
CDR3nt: TGTGCCAGCAGCGTATCTTCTGACAGCTTCTACGAGCAGTACTTC

j_gene: TRBJ2-7
d_gene: TRBD2
abundance: NA
v_gene: TRBV15
CDR3aa: CATSKARSGSPYNEQYF
CDR3nt: TGTGCCACCAGCAAGGCTCGGAGCGGGAGTCCCTACAATGAGCAGTACTTC

j_gene: TRBJ2-1
d_gene: NA
abundance: few
v_gene: TRBV5-1
CDR3aa: CASSLDQPREQFF
CDR3nt: TGCGCCAGCAGCTTGGACCAGCCTCGGGAGCAGTTCTTC

j_gene: TRBJ2-3
d_gene: NA
abundance: few
v_gene: TRBV7-2
CDR3aa: CASRFLSVYPDTQYF
CDR3nt: TGTGCCAGCAGGTTTCTTTCGGTCTACCCGGATACGCAGTATTTT

j_gene: TRBJ2-3
d_gene: NA
abundance: NA
v_gene: TRBV3-1
CDR3aa: CASSQGLGVDTQYF
CDR3nt: TGTGCCAGCAGCCAGGGGCTGGGGGTAGATACGCAGTATTTT

j_gene: TRBJ2-3
d_gene: NA
abundance: NA
v_gene: TRBV18
CDR3aa: CAGSPRVEDTQYF
CDR3nt: TGTGCAGGGAGCCCCCGAGTTGAGGATACGCAGTATTTT

j_gene: TRBJ2-1
d_gene: TRBD2
abundance: NA
v_gene: TRBV25-1
CDR3aa: CASVDWGGSYNEQFF
CDR3nt: TGTGCCAGCGTGGATTGGGGAGGGTCCTACAATGAGCAGTTCTTC

j_gene: TRBJ1-2
d_gene: TRBD1
abundance: few
v_gene: TRBV4-1
CDR3aa: CASSQPTGAVYGYTF
CDR3nt: TGCGCCAGCAGCCAACCCACAGGGGCCGTGTATGGCTACACCTTC

j_gene: TRBJ1-5
d_gene: NA
abundance: NA
v_gene: TRBV6-1
CDR3aa: CASSENRWSNQPQHF
CDR3nt: TGTGCCAGCAGTGAAAACAGGTGGAGTAATCAGCCCCAGCATTTT

j_gene: TRBJ2-1
d_gene: NA
abundance: NA
v_gene: TRBV3-1
CDR3aa: CASSQELAYNEQFF
CDR3nt: TGTGCCAGCAGCCAAGAATTGGCCTACAATGAGCAGTTCTTC

j_gene: TRBJ2-7
d_gene: TRBD2
abundance: few
v_gene: TRBV27
CDR3aa: CASSLKASGNYEQYF
CDR3nt: TGTGCCAGCAGTTTAAAGGCTAGCGGGAACTACGAGCAGTACTTC

j_gene: TRBJ2-3
d_gene: TRBD2
abundance: few
v_gene: TRBV29-1
CDR3aa: CSVVTSGREDTQYF
CDR3nt: TGCAGCGTTGTAACTAGCGGGAGGGAAGATACGCAGTATTTT

j_gene: TRBJ2-7
d_gene: NA
abundance: NA
v_gene: TRBV7-9
CDR3aa: CASSPQTGEMGEQYF
CDR3nt: TGTGCCAGCAGCCCACAGACAGGTGAAATGGGCGAGCAGTACTTC

j_gene: TRBJ2-2
d_gene: NA
abundance: NA
v_gene: TRBV6-1
CDR3aa: CASRTQNTGELFF
CDR3nt: TGTGCCAGCAGGACCCAGAACACCGGGGAGCTGTTTTTT

j_gene: TRBJ2-7
d_gene: NA
abundance: NA
v_gene: TRBV4-1
CDR3aa: CASSQARTDLPYEQYF
CDR3nt: TGCGCCAGCAGCCAAGCCAGGACAGACCTCCCCTACGAGCAGTACTTC

j_gene: TRBJ1-2
d_gene: NA
abundance: NA
v_gene: TRBV3-1
CDR3aa: CASSQGTTATLYGYTF
CDR3nt: TGTGCCAGCAGCCAAGGCACGACAGCCACCCTCTATGGCTACACCTTC

j_gene: TRBJ2-3
d_gene: NA
abundance: few
v_gene: TRBV11-2
CDR3aa: CASTRSGTSTDTQYF
CDR3nt: TGTGCCAGCACCCGTTCGGGGACTAGCACAGATACGCAGTATTTT

j_gene: TRBJ2-5
d_gene: NA
abundance: once
v_gene: TRBV6-1
CDR3aa: CASSASWDAIQETQYF
CDR3nt: TGTGCCAGCAGTGCCTCTTGGGACGCCATTCAAGAGACCCAGTACTTC

j_gene: TRBJ2-7
d_gene: NA
abundance: NA
v_gene: TRBV28
CDR3aa: CASSRQTDDYEQYF
CDR3nt: TGTGCCAGCAGTCGCCAGACAGATGATTACGAGCAGTACTTC

j_gene: TRBJ2-7
d_gene: NA
abundance: NA
v_gene: TRBV28
CDR3aa: CASSLETAEQYF
CDR3nt: TGTGCCAGCAGTTTAGAGACAGCCGAGCAGTACTTC

j_gene: TRBJ2-7
d_gene: NA
abundance: few
v_gene: TRBV9
CDR3aa: CASSLGPRGDYEQYF
CDR3nt: TGTGCCAGCAGCTTAGGCCCCCGGGGAGACTACGAGCAGTACTTC

j_gene: TRBJ2-3
d_gene: NA
abundance: NA
v_gene: TRBV21-1
CDR3aa: CASSFDFAGARTDTQYF
CDR3nt: TGTGCCAGCAGCTTCGACTTCGCGGGGGCCCGCACAGATACGCAGTATTTT

j_gene: TRBJ2-1
d_gene: NA
abundance: NA
v_gene: TRBV20-1
CDR3aa: CSGRRSYNEQFF
CDR3nt: TGCAGTGGGCGCCGCTCCTACAATGAGCAGTTCTTC

j_gene: TRBJ1-2
d_gene: NA
abundance: NA
v_gene: TRBV30
CDR3aa: CAWKRQNYGYTF
CDR3nt: TGTGCCTGGAAAAGGCAGAACTATGGCTACACCTTC

j_gene: TRBJ2-3
d_gene: NA
abundance: few
v_gene: TRBV4-2
CDR3aa: CASSQDSKSDTQYF
CDR3nt: TGTGCCAGCAGCCAAGATAGTAAGTCAGATACGCAGTATTTT

j_gene: TRBJ1-2
d_gene: NA
abundance: NA
v_gene: TRBV29-1
CDR3aa: CSVERGNDLHGYTF
CDR3nt: TGCAGCGTTGAACGCGGGAATGATTTGCATGGCTACACCTTC

j_gene: TRBJ2-5
d_gene: NA
abundance: NA
v_gene: TRBV3-1
CDR3aa: CACSQTVSGTQYF
CDR3nt: TGTGCCTGCAGCCAAACCGTTAGTGGGACCCAGTACTTC

j_gene: TRBJ2-1
d_gene: NA
abundance: NA
v_gene: TRBV20-1
CDR3aa: CSALRGSASYNEQFF
CDR3nt: TGCAGTGCTCTTCGTGGGTCCGCCTCCTACAATGAGCAGTTCTTC

j_gene: TRBJ1-6
d_gene: NA
abundance: NA
v_gene: TRBV6-6
CDR3aa: CASSASNSPLHF
CDR3nt: TGTGCCAGCAGCGCTAGCAATTCACCCCTCCACTTT

j_gene: TRBJ2-5
d_gene: NA
abundance: NA
v_gene: TRBV10-2
CDR3aa: CARSLFREDHKETQYF
CDR3nt: TGCGCCAGATCTCTTTTTCGGGAAGACCATAAAGAGACCCAGTACTTC

j_gene: TRBJ2-1
d_gene: TRBD2
abundance: few
v_gene: TRBV5-1
CDR3aa: CASSWTSGLYNEQFF
CDR3nt: TGCGCCAGCAGCTGGACTAGCGGGCTTTACAATGAGCAGTTCTTC

j_gene: TRBJ2-7
d_gene: TRBD2
abundance: once
v_gene: TRBV11-2
CDR3aa: CASSLGTSGIKYEQYF
CDR3nt: TGTGCCAGCAGCTTGGGGACTAGCGGGATTAAATACGAGCAGTACTTC

j_gene: TRBJ2-7
d_gene: TRBD2
abundance: NA
v_gene: TRBV10-3
CDR3aa: CAISATSGQSPRFHEQYF
CDR3nt: TGTGCCATCAGTGCAACTAGCGGGCAATCCCCTAGGTTCCATGAGCAGTACTTC

j_gene: TRBJ2-3
d_gene: TRBD2
abundance: once
v_gene: TRBV2
CDR3aa: CASTLGLAGDRRTDTQYF
CDR3nt: TGTGCCAGCACCTTAGGACTAGCGGGAGATCGACGCACAGATACGCAGTATTTT